These 15 T cell receptor beta chains were sequenced from one sample in a study of Graves' ophthalmopathy and Graves' hyperthyroidism (dated by TCRdb to the late 2010s). Sequenced using an Illumina HiSeq 2000. For repertoire sequencing, the TCR beta CDR3 regions were amplified from RNA transcripts. The first round was an RT-PCR using HTBI primers with the Qiagen OneStep RT-PCR kit, and this first round was followed by a second-round multiplex PCR, then size selection and purification. TCRdb trimmed public reads at Q25 via fastp, called clones via MiXCR and kept in-frame beta chains. Each CDR3 protein gets just one entry, which takes the most common genes and DNA from the rows behind it. This sample gives under 200,000 distinct CDR3 sequences in total; roughly 37% of them show up just once. The ten largest clones add up to 5.8% of the sample. Sequences were obtained from peripheral blood. These receptors were collected from a woman between 40 and 50 years old with Graves' ophthalmopathy. Donor details come from another sample of the same person, matched by shared clones.

This clonotype was observed at least ten times. The V gene is TRBV6-1, the J gene TRBJ2-7; 8 bases are a match to TRBD1. The V gene end was trimmed by 6 bases and the J gene end by 2 bases; junction bases not matched to a gene: 9. The CDR3 sequence is 15 residues long. CDR1 is MNHNS, CDR2 SASEGT, per germline. CDR3 protein: CASRALRTGTYEQYF. CDR3 nucleotides: TGTGCCAGCAGGGCTCTTAGGACAGGGACCTACGAGCAGTACTTC.

This clonotype was counted many times. V gene TRBV2 combines with J gene TRBJ2-7; TRBD2 matches at 7 bases. The trim removed 3 bases at V and 9 bases at J, leaving 5 bases unmatched. CDR3 size: 12 residues. Germline V gene sequence: CDR1 SNHLY, CDR2 FYNNEI. This CDR3 reads CASSEAGLRQYF. CDR3 nucleotides: TGTGCCAGCAGTGAGGCGGGACTAAGGCAGTACTTC.

This clonotype has ten or more counts. The CDR3 region is CASSPTQTGQIQGYTF. The CDR3 nucleotides read TGTGCCAGCAGCCCAACGCAAACTGGACAAATCCAAGGCTACACCTTC. This chain links TRBV4-2 with TRBJ1-2, with D possibly being TRBD1 (5 bases). CDR1 LGHNA and CDR2 YNFKEQ come from the germline V gene. This CDR3 has 16 amino acids. V lost 4 bases, J lost 8 bases, and 23 bases lay in between.

This clonotype appeared a few times. The V and J genes are TRBV6-1 and TRBJ2-5; D remains ambiguous. CDR3 length: 11 residues. V was trimmed by 8 bases and J by 5 bases, leaving 9 bases between them. Germline V gene sequence: CDR1 MNHNS, CDR2 SASEGT. CDR3 nucleotide sequence: TGTGCCAGCGGGATTGGGGAGACCCAGTACTTC. Its translation is CASGIGETQYF.

This sequence joins TRBV3-1 and TRBJ2-2, with a possible D match to TRBD2 (5 bases). Trimming removed 7 bases at V and 6 bases at J, with 12 bases between. Germline-derived CDR1 and CDR2 are LGHDT and YNNKEL (reference sequence). This CDR3 is built from 13 residues. CDR3 residues: CASTLGGPGELFF. DNA for the CDR3: TGTGCCAGCACCTTAGGAGGCCCCGGGGAGCTGTTTTTT.

The table lists this clonotype with many counts. The genes are TRBV7-2 and TRBJ2-5; the D gene could be TRBD1 or TRBD2 (6 bases each). Germline V gene data show CDR1 as SGHTA and CDR2 as FQGNSA. Between the trimmed V and J ends, which lost 4 bases and 1 base, there was a span of 10 bases. The CDR3 length is 14 residues. In DNA form, the CDR3 reads TGTGCCAGCAGCTACGAGGGGGGCCAAGAGACCCAGTACTTC. Translation gives CASSYEGGQETQYF.

This clonotype appeared many times. The V gene is TRBV5-4, the J gene TRBJ1-2; unclear D gene. The CDR3 has 14 amino acids. Germline V gene sequence: CDR1 SGHNT, CDR2 YYREEE (reference sequence). The V end was cut by 0 bases, the J end by 6 bases, with 12 bases between. The CDR3 coding sequence is TGTGCCAGCAGCTTGGTGGGTCAACACCATGGCTACACCTTC. Residues: CASSLVGQHHGYTF.

CDR3 nucleotide sequence: TGTGCCAGCAACCCTGGACAGGGTTGGAGCAATCAGCCCCAGCATTTT. Translating it yields CASNPGQGWSNQPQHF. The V and J genes are TRBV28 and TRBJ1-5, with 8 bases matching TRBD1. This CDR3 region has 16 residues. V was clipped by 7 bases and J by 1 base; unmatched bases: 9. Per germline, CDR1 MDHEN and CDR2 SYDVKM.

The chain has TRBV28 and TRBJ2-7, with TRBD1 as a possible D gene (5 bases). Germline CDR1 is MDHEN and CDR2 is SYDVKM. The germline V and J ends were trimmed by 3 bases and 3 bases, with 12 bases remaining between them. The CDR3 consists of 14 residues. For the CDR3, the DNA is TGTGCCAGCAGTTTCCAGGGTTTGGGCTACGAGCAGTACTTC. Its protein is CASSFQGLGYEQYF.

V usage is TRBV12-3 or TRBV12-4 and J usage is TRBJ1-2; D unclear. The V end lost 3 bases, the J end lost 5 bases, and 10 bases lay between the germline ends. The CDR3 extends over 13 amino acids. CDR3 sequence: CASSFGVAYGYTF. The CDR3 nucleotides are TGTGCCAGCAGTTTTGGGGTTGCGTATGGCTACACCTTC.

This clonotype was counted many times. This sequence joins TRBV28 and TRBJ2-4; 9 nucleotides line up with TRBD1. V shed 5 bases and J 7 bases; nucleotides not matched to a gene: 12. The CDR3 consists of 16 residues. Germline CDR1 reads MDHEN; CDR2 reads SYDVKM. The CDR3 DNA is TGTGCCAGCAGTCCGCCCGGGACAGGGACGGGGAACATTCAGTACTTC. It encodes CASSPPGTGTGNIQYF. Looking up the rest from reference TRBV28 and TRBJ2-4 gives the full variable domain: DVKVTQSSRYLVKRTGEKVFLECVQDMDHENMFWYRQDPGLGLRLIYFSYDVKMKEKGDIPEGYSVSREKKERFSLILESASTNQTSMYLCASSPPGTGTGNIQYFGAGTRLSVL.

This clonotype was picked up a small number of times. CDR3 sequence reads: CASTLMAEYGYTF. The CDR3 nucleotides read TGTGCCAGCACCCTAATGGCGGAATATGGCTACACCTTC. This sequence joins TRBV7-2 and TRBJ1-2; D gene uncertain. CDR3 length: 13 amino acids. Between the trimmed V and J ends, which lost 7 bases and 5 bases, there was a span of 14 bases. Germline V lookup: CDR1 SGHTA, CDR2 FQGNSA.

As concerns this clonotype: Sequence at one end of the junction differs from germline and may be a read error. The chain is built from TRBV7-3 and TRBJ2-7; 7 bases line up with TRBD1. The CDR3 is made up of 15 amino acids. Germline assignment: CDR1 SGHTA and CDR2 FQGTGA. CDR3 loop: CASSLMGSRQGRFPF. The CDR3 coding sequence is TGTGCCAGCAGCTTAATGGGGAGCAGACAGGGTCGCTTTCCTTTC.

The sample holds many counts of this clonotype. The chain links TRBV7-8 to TRBJ2-7; 9 bases fit TRBD2. Looked up from germline, CDR1 is SGHVS and CDR2 is FQNEAQ. Trimming removed 1 base from V and 6 bases from J; junction bases left unmatched: 4. The CDR3 is 14 residues long. This CDR3 reads CASSLENSGSEQYF. CDR3 bases: TGTGCCAGCAGCTTAGAAAATAGCGGGAGCGAGCAGTACTTC.

This clonotype was picked up many times. The CDR3 spells CASSHAGTSGSYEQYF. Here the CDR3 DNA reads TGTGCCAGCAGTCACGCCGGGACTAGCGGGAGCTACGAGCAGTACTTC. The rearrangement links TRBV6-2 or TRBV6-3 to TRBJ2-7; 14 nucleotides match TRBD2. The junction had 6 bases not matched to a gene; V was cut back by 5 bases and J by 3 bases. CDR1 is MNHEY and CDR2 is SVGEGT in the germline V gene. The CDR3 contains 16 residues.